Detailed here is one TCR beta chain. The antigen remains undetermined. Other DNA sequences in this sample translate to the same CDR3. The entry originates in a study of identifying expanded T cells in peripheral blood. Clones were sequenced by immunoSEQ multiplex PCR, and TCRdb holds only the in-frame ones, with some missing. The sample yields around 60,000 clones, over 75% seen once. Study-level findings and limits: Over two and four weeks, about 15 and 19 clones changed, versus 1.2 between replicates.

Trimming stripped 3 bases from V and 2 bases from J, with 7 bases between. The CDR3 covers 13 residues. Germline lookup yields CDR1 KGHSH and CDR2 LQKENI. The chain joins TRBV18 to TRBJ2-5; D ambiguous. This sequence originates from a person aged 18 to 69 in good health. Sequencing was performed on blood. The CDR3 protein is CASSPRLQETQYF. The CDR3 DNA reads TGTGCCAGCTCACCCAGGCTACAAGAGACCCAGTACTTC. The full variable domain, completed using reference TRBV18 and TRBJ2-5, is NAGVMQNPRHLVRRRGQEARLRCSPMKGHSHVYWYRQLPEEGLKFMVYLQKENIIDESGMPKERFSAEFPKEGPSILRIQQVVRGDSAAYFCASSPRLQETQYFGPGTRLLVL.